The entry below describes one TCR beta chain. Its target is not known. This sample was included in a study of cytomegalovirus exposure and HLA in healthy donors. The PCR made use of 60 Vbeta and 13 Jbeta primers. Clones were sequenced by immunoSEQ multiplex PCR, and TCRdb holds only the in-frame ones, with some missing. The sample shows around 140,000 clones, 82% of them seen only once. Study-level points and caveats: Differences between HLA loci emerged in a later analysis of TCR association rates, with DRB1 most and HLA-C fewest. Later analysis demonstrated an association between a missense DCLRE1C variant and TCR beta V- and J-gene trimming. Most subjects had HLA-A and HLA-B alleles reportedly predicted accurately by TCR beta sequences.

The material sequenced was PBMCs. This receptor was identified in a woman in her 40s in good health and CMV-seronegative.

CDR3 nucleotides: TGTGCCAGTAGTATACCCGGGACATTGAAAGAGACCCAGTACTTC. Its protein is CASSIPGTLKETQYF. This chain links TRBV19 with TRBJ2-5; D may be TRBD1 (6 bases). This CDR3 is built from 15 residues. Germline CDR1 is LNHDA and CDR2 is SQIVND (reference sequence). Trimming removed 2 bases from V and 3 bases from J, with 13 bases in between.